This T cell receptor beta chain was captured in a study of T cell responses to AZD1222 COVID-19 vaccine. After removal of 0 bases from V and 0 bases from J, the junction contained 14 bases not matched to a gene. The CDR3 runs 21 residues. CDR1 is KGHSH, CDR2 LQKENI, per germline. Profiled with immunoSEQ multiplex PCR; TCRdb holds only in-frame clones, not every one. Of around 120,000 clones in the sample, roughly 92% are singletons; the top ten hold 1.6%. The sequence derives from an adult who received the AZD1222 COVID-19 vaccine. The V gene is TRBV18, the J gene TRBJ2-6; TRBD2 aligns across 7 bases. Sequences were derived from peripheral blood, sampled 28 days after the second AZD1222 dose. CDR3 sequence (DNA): TGTGCCAGCTCACCACCGTTGGGACTAAGGTTCCACCACTCTGGGGCCAACGTCCTGACTTTC. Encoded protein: CASSPPLGLRFHHSGANVLTF.